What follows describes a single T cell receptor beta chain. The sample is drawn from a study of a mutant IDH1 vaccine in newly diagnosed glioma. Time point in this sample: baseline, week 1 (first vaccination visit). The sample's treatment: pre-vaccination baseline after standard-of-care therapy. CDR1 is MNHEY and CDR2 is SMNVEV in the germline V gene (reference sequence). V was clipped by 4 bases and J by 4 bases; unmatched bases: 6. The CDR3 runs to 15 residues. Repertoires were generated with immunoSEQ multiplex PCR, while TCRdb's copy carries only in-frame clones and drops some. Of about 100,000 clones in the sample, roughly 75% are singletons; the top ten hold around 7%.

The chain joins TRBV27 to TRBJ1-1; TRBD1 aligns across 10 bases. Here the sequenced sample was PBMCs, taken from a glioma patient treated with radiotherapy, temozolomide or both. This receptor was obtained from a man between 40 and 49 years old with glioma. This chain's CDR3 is CASSSSWTGGTEAFF. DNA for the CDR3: TGTGCCAGCAGTTCCTCATGGACAGGGGGCACTGAAGCTTTCTTT.